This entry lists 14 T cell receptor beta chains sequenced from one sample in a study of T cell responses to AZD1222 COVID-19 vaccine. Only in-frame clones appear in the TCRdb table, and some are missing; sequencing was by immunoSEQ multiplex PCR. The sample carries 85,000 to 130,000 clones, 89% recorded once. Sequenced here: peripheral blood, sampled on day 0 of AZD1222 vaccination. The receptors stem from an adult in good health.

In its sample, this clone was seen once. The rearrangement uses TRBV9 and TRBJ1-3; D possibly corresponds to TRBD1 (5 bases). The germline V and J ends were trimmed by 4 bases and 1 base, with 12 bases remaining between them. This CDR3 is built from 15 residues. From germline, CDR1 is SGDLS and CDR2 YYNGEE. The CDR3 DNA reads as TGTGCCAGCAGCACCTGGGACGGATCTGGAAACACCATATATTTT. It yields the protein CASSTWDGSGNTIYF. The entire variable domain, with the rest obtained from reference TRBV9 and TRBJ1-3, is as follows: DSGVTQTPKHLITATGQRVTLRCSPRSGDLSVYWYQQSLDQGLQFLIQYYNGEERAKGNILERFSAQQFPDLHSELNLSSLELGDSALYFCASSTWDGSGNTIYFGEGSWLTVV.

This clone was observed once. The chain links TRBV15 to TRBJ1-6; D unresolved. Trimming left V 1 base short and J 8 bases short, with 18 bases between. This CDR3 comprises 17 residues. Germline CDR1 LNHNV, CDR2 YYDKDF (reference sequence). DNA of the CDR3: TGTGCCACCAGCAGAGGCCCTTCTGGGGAGTTATATTCACCCCTCCACTTT. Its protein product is CATSRGPSGELYSPLHF.

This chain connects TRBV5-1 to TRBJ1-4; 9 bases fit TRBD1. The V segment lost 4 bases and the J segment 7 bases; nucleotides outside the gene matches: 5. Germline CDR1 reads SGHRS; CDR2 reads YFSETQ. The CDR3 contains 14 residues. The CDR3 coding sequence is TGCGCCAGCAGCCAAACAGGGGGCAGTGAAAAACTGTTTTTT. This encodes CASSQTGGSEKLFF. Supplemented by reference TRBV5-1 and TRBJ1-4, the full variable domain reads KAGVTQTPRYLIKTRGQQVTLSCSPISGHRSVSWYQQTPGQGLQFLFEYFSETQRNKGNFPGRFSGRQFSNSRSEMNVSTLELGDSALYLCASSQTGGSEKLFFGSGTQLSVL.

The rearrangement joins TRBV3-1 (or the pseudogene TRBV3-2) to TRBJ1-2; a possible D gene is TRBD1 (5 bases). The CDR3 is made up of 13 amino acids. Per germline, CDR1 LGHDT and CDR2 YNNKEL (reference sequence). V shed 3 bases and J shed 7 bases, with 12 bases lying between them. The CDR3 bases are TGTGCCAGCAGCCAGCGTAGGGGAGTTGGCTACACCTTC. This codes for CASSQRRGVGYTF.

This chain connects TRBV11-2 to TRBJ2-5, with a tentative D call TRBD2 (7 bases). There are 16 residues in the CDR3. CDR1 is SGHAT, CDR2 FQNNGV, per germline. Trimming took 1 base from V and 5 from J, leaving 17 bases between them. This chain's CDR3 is CASSLAAGGALETQYF. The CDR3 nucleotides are TGTGCCAGCAGCTTAGCCGCTGGGGGGGCTTTGGAGACCCAGTACTTC.

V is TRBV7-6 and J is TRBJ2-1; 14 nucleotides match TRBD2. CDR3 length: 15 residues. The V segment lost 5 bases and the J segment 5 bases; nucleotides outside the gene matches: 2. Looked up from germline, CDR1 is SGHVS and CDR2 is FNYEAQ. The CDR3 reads CASSTTSGGDNEQFF. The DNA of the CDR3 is TGTGCCAGCAGCACGACTAGCGGGGGGGACAATGAGCAGTTCTTC.

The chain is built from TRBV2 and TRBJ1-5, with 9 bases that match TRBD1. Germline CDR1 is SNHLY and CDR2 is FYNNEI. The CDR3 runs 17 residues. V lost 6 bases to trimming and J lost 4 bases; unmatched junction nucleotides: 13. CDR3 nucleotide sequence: TGTGCCAGCAGAGCGGACAGGGGCCCCTTAGCAAATCAGCCCCAGCATTTT. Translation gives CASRADRGPLANQPQHF.

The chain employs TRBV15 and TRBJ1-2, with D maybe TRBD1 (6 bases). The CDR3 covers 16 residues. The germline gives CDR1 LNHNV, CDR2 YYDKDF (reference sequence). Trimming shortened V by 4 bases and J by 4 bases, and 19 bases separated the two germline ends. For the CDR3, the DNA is TGTGCCACCAGCACCAGACGGGGGCCCCTCGGCTATGGCTACACCTTC. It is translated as CATSTRRGPLGYGYTF.

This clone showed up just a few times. CDR3 amino acids: CASSAGQHYEQYF. The CDR3 DNA reads as TGTGCCAGTAGTGCAGGACAGCACTACGAGCAGTACTTC. The gene calls are TRBV19 and TRBJ2-7; D might be TRBD1 (6 bases). The CDR3 is 13 residues long. Trimming removed 5 bases at V and 3 bases at J, with 11 bases between. Germline assignment: CDR1 LNHDA and CDR2 SQIVND (reference sequence).

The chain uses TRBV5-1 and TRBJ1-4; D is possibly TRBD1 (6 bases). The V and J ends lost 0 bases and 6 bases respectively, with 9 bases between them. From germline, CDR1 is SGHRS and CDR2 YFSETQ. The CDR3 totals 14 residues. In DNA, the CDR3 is TGCGCCAGCAGCTTGGATGCAGGGGATGAAAAACTGTTTTTT. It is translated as CASSLDAGDEKLFF.

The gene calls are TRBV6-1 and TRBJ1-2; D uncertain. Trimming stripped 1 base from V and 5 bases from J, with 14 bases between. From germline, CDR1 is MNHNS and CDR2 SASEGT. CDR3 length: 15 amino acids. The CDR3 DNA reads TGTGCCAGCAGTGAAGTTCCCCGTCCGGGGTATGGCTACACCTTC. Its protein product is CASSEVPRPGYGYTF.

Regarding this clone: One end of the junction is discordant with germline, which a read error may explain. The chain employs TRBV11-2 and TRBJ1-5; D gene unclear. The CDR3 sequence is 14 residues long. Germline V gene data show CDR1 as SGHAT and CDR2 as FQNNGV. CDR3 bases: TGTACCAGCAGCCCCGGACGGCATTTGGGCCCCCAGCATTTT. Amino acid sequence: CTSSPGRHLGPQHF.

The CDR3 sequence is CASSEKGGQYEQYF. The CDR3 nucleotides are TGTGCCAGCAGCGAGAAAGGGGGCCAGTACGAGCAGTACTTC. The chain links TRBV9 to TRBJ2-7; TRBD1 aligns across 7 bases. V trimming: 3 bases; J trimming: 4 bases; junction bases outside the gene matches: 7. The germline V gene encodes CDR1 SGDLS and CDR2 YYNGEE. The CDR3 is made up of 14 amino acids.

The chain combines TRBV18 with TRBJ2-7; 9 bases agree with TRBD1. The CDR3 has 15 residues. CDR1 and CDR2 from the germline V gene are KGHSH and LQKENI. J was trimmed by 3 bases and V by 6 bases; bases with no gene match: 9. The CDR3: CASSPLDRGNYEQYF. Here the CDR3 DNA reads TGTGCCAGCTCGCCATTGGACAGGGGAAACTACGAGCAGTACTTC.